This TCR beta chain is from a study of T cell responses to AZD1222 COVID-19 vaccine. The CDR3 consists of 15 residues. Germline values: CDR1 MNHNS, CDR2 SASEGT. Trimming took off 1 base at V and 3 bases at J, with 12 bases between the two ends. As regards this clone: The antigen remains unidentified.

Study-wide results and limits: Spike-wide vaccine-associated CD4 TCRs dominated at 160-218 and 743-854. AZD1222 recipients seropositive at baseline numbered only six. Reports indicate that nearly half of spike-specific TCRs are directed at unmutated variant regions.

Some clones are missing from TCRdb's copy, which holds only in-frame ones; the method was immunoSEQ multiplex PCR. In the table there are 100,000 to 150,000 clones, about 86% of which are singletons. The chain employs TRBV6-1 and TRBJ1-2; D possibly corresponds to TRBD1 (6 bases). This TCR came from an adult in good health. The sequencing here drew on peripheral blood, taken on day 0 of AZD1222 vaccination. CDR3 DNA sequence: TGTGCCAGCAGTGAAGGGGGGGGGCGATACTATGGCTACACCTTC. It encodes CASSEGGGRYYGYTF.